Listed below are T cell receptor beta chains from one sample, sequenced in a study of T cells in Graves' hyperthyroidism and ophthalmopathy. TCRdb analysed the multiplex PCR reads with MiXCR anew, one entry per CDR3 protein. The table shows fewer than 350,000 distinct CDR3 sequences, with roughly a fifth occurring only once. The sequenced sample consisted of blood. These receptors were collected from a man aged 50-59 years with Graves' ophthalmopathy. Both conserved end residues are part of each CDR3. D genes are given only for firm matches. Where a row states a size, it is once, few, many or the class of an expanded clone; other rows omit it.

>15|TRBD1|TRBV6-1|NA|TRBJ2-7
CASSVDSGQVRSQYF
TGTGCCAGCAGTGTGGATAGTGGACAGGTGAGGAGTCAGTACTTC
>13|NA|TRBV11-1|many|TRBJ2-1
CASSLDADNEQFF
TGTGCCAGCAGCTTAGACGCAGACAATGAGCAGTTCTTC
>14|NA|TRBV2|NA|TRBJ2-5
CATSGRGGAETQYF
TGTGCCACCAGCGGTCGTGGGGGGGCAGAGACCCAGTACTTC
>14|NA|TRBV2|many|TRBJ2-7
CASRPLDTSYEQYF
TGTGCCAGCAGGCCCCTTGATACATCCTACGAGCAGTACTTC
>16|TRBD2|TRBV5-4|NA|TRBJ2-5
CASSPGGGRGQETQYF
TGTGCCAGCAGCCCTGGGGGCGGGAGGGGACAAGAGACCCAGTACTTC
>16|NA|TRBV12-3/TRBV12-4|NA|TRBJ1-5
CASSSGVGASNQPQHF
TGTGCCAGCAGTTCAGGGGTTGGAGCTAGCAATCAGCCCCAGCATTTT
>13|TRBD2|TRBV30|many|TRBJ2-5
CAWRGEGQETQYF
TGTGCCTGGAGAGGGGAGGGCCAGGAGACCCAGTACTTC
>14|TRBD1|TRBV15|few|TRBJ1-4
CATSEDRGNEKLFF
TGTGCCACCAGTGAGGACAGGGGTAATGAAAAACTGTTTTTT
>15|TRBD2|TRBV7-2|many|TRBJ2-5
CASSSLAGPKETQYF
TGTGCCAGCAGCTCCCTAGCGGGCCCGAAAGAGACCCAGTACTTC
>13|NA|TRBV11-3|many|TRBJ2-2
CASSSGATGELFF
TGTGCCAGCAGCTCTGGGGCCACCGGGGAGCTGTTTTTT
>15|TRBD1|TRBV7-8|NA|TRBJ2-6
CAMGQGPSGANVLTF
TGTGCCATGGGACAGGGCCCATCTGGGGCCAACGTCCTGACTTTC
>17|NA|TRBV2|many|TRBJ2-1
CASSEEGRISSYNEQFF
TGTGCCAGCAGTGAAGAAGGGCGGATCAGCTCCTACAATGAGCAGTTCTTC
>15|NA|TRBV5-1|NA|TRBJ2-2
CASSQGQGNTGELFF
TGTGCCAGCAGCCAAGGGCAGGGTAACACCGGGGAGCTGTTTTTT
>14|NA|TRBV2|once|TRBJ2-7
CASSEGEQGYEQYF
TGTGCCAGCAGTGAAGGCGAACAGGGCTACGAGCAGTACTTC
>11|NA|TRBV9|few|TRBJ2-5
CASSVAQGQYF
TGTGCCAGCAGCGTAGCCCAGGGCCAGTACTTC
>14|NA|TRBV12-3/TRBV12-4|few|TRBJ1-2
CASSRDTTNYGYTF
TGTGCCAGCAGCCGGGACACAACTAACTATGGCTACACCTTC
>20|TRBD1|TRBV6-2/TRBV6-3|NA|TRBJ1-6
CASSYTKGTGGSSYNSPLHF
TGTGCCAGCAGTTACACAAAAGGGACAGGGGGTAGCTCCTATAATTCACCCCTCCACTTT
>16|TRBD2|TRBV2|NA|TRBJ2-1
CASSELAGGPEDEQFF
TGTGCCAGCAGTGAACTAGCGGGAGGGCCGGAGGATGAGCAGTTCTTC